This T cell receptor beta chain emerged from a study of identical twins' blood T cells. Study context: Roughly 51 million reads came from 12 libraries, six alpha, six beta. Notes on the study in general: Out-of-frame TCRbeta clonotypes reportedly had markedly more similar V usage in twins than unrelated donors. Twins shared more top CDR3 clonotypes than unrelated donors did.

The V gene lost 7 bases and the J gene lost 4 bases, with 13 bases spanning the gap. Germline-derived CDR1 and CDR2 are MNHNY and SVGAGI (reference sequence). The CDR3 contains 14 residues. Likely shared infections and vaccines: all three twin pairs were reared together. Each CDR3 protein is one row after TCRdb ran MiXCR on the 5' RACE reads. The table lists 350,000 to 450,000 distinct CDR3 sequences, around 30% of them singletons, with around 5.6% in the top ten. For this clonotype: No antigen is known for it.

The sequenced material came from PBMCs. The chain has TRBV6-6 and TRBJ2-2; D is tentatively TRBD1 or TRBD2 (6 bases each). This receptor was identified in a woman aged 18 to 55 in good health. CDR3 in DNA: TGTGCCAGCACCCCCGGGGGCAGCACCGGGGAGCTGTTTTTT. Translating gives CASTPGGSTGELFF.